This is a list of T cell receptor beta chains from one sample in a study of cytomegalovirus exposure and HLA in healthy donors. The table came from immunoSEQ multiplex PCR; TCRdb's copy has only in-frame clones and leaves some out. The sample shows about 150,000 clones, about 88% of them seen only once. What was sequenced was PBMCs. The receptor set was obtained from a woman younger than 35 in good health and CMV-seropositive. Both conserved end residues are part of each CDR3. The D gene is left open where the match is weak. The size of a clone is reported for some rows only, either as once, few or many, or as a class for expanded clones.

J,V,length,size,D,CDR3,DNA
TRBJ2-5,TRBV18,15,.,.,CASSPPLSNQETQYF,TGTGCCAGCTCACCACCGCTTAGCAACCAAGAGACCCAGTACTTC
TRBJ1-2,TRBV14,15,.,TRBD1,CASSQVTGALYGYTF,TGTGCCAGCAGCCAAGTGACAGGGGCGCTGTATGGCTACACCTTC
TRBJ2-7,TRBV4-3,13,.,TRBD2,CASSQGTSLEQYF,TGCGCCAGCAGCCAAGGGACTAGCCTAGAGCAGTACTTC
TRBJ2-1,TRBV29-1,14,.,TRBD1,CSVEGQGAENEQFF,TGCAGCGTTGAAGGACAGGGGGCAGAGAATGAGCAGTTCTTC
TRBJ1-4,TRBV28,14,.,.,CASRPERENEKLFF,TGTGCCAGCAGGCCAGAGAGGGAGAATGAAAAACTGTTTTTT
TRBJ2-7,TRBV4-3,16,.,TRBD1,CASSQAPGTGGGEQYF,TGCGCCAGCAGCCAAGCGCCGGGGACAGGGGGTGGCGAGCAGTACTTC
TRBJ2-7,TRBV28,15,.,.,CASSSPSTAHYEQYF,TGTGCCAGCAGTTCCCCGTCGACAGCTCACTACGAGCAGTACTTC
TRBJ1-2,TRBV30,11,once,.,CASAQGYGYTF,TGTGCCTCCGCACAGGGATATGGCTACACCTTC
TRBJ1-3,TRBV7-9,19,.,TRBD1,CASSSSVGQVLLSGNTIYF,TGTGCCAGCAGCTCTTCGGTGGGACAGGTGCTTCTCTCTGGAAACACCATATATTTT
TRBJ1-2,TRBV5-5,16,few,.,CASSLMRTLPDYGYTF,TGTGCCAGCAGCTTAATGAGGACTCTTCCCGACTATGGCTACACCTTC
TRBJ2-1,TRBV6-1,16,.,TRBD2,CASSATSGSTYNEQFF,TGTGCCAGCAGTGCCACTAGCGGGTCCACCTACAATGAGCAGTTCTTC
TRBJ1-1,TRBV19,13,.,.,CASSMVGGTEAFF,TGTGCCAGTAGTATGGTCGGGGGAACTGAAGCTTTCTTT
TRBJ2-7,TRBV29-1,13,.,TRBD1,CSVEKQGADEQYF,TGCAGCGTTGAGAAACAGGGGGCGGACGAGCAGTACTTC
TRBJ1-5,TRBV29-1,12,once,.,CSVGQFNQPQHF,TGCAGCGTTGGACAGTTCAATCAGCCCCAGCATTTT
TRBJ1-1,TRBV4-1,14,.,.,CASSPGGGATEAFF,TGCGCCAGCAGCCCGGGCGGGGGGGCCACTGAAGCTTTCTTT
TRBJ2-7,TRBV9,15,.,TRBD2,CASSVAASGIYEQYF,TGTGCCAGCAGCGTAGCGGCTAGCGGGATCTACGAGCAGTACTTC
TRBJ1-1,TRBV7-6,14,.,.,CASSLGRGWTEAFF,TGTGCCAGCAGCTTAGGCAGGGGATGGACTGAAGCTTTCTTT
TRBJ2-7,TRBV6-1,14,.,.,CASSDHRAAYEQYF,TGTGCCAGCAGTGACCACAGGGCTGCCTACGAGCAGTACTTC
TRBJ2-1,TRBV7-3,15,.,TRBD2,CASSSPGGNFNEQFF,TGTGCCAGCAGCTCCCCCGGGGGGAATTTCAATGAGCAGTTCTTC
TRBJ2-7,TRBV5-1,15,.,.,CASSLSGADGYEQYF,TGCGCCAGCAGCTTAAGCGGAGCAGACGGGTACGAGCAGTACTTC
TRBJ2-1,TRBV9,17,.,.,CASSVGPALSSYNEQFF,TGTGCCAGCAGCGTAGGCCCAGCGCTCAGCTCCTACAATGAGCAGTTCTTC
TRBJ1-2,TRBV28,14,.,TRBD1,CASSLGQGTYGYTF,TGTGCCAGCAGTTTGGGACAGGGGACCTATGGCTACACCTTC
TRBJ2-2,TRBV5-6,14,.,TRBD2,CASSLAGVTGELFF,TGTGCCAGCAGCTTAGCGGGAGTGACCGGGGAGCTGTTTTTT
TRBJ2-7,TRBV11-2,11,.,.,CASSSLYEQYF,TGTGCCAGCAGCTCCCTTTACGAGCAGTACTTC
TRBJ2-7,TRBV28,14,.,.,CASSLVGQGYEQYF,TGTGCCAGCAGTTTAGTGGGACAAGGCTACGAGCAGTACTTC
TRBJ1-1,TRBV4-2,12,.,.,CASSQDRSEAFF,TGTGCCAGCAGCCAAGATAGATCTGAAGCTTTCTTT
TRBJ1-5,TRBV7-8,14,.,TRBD1,CASSPGQLNQPQHF,TGTGCCAGCAGCCCGGGACAGCTCAATCAGCCCCAGCATTTT
TRBJ1-4,TRBV6-1,14,.,.,CASRFGRGEEKLFF,TGTGCCAGCCGATTTGGGAGGGGGGAGGAAAAACTGTTTTTT
TRBJ2-3,TRBV27,14,.,TRBD1,CASSDRGPPDTQYF,TGTGCCAGCAGCGACAGGGGGCCTCCAGATACGCAGTATTTT
TRBJ2-3,TRBV6-5,14,.,.,CASSYTPFTDTQYF,TGTGCCAGCAGTTATACACCCTTCACAGATACGCAGTATTTT
TRBJ2-5,TRBV7-9,16,.,TRBD1,CASSLAAWDSWETQYF,TGTGCCAGCAGCTTAGCGGCCTGGGACAGTTGGGAGACCCAGTACTTC
TRBJ2-2,TRBV18,15,.,TRBD1,CASSLGATGIGELFF,TGTGCCAGCTCCCTCGGGGCGACAGGGATCGGGGAGCTGTTTTTT
TRBJ2-7,TRBV7-2,18,.,TRBD2,CASSTQDRGRAAHYEQYF,TGTGCCAGCAGCACCCAGGACCGGGGGAGGGCTGCCCACTACGAGCAGTACTTC
TRBJ2-7,TRBV10-3,14,.,.,CAISALDTSYEQYF,TGTGCCATCAGTGCCCTGGACACGTCCTACGAGCAGTACTTC
TRBJ2-1,TRBV11-1,15,.,TRBD2,CASSPGLAGYNEQFF,TGTGCCAGCAGCCCCGGACTAGCGGGCTACAATGAGCAGTTCTTC
TRBJ2-7,TRBV5-6,13,once,.,CASSTISRSGQYF,TGTGCCAGCAGCACGATCTCACGGTCCGGGCAGTACTTC
TRBJ2-7,TRBV4-2,16,.,TRBD2,CASSQAGAGGLYEQYF,TGTGCCAGCAGCCAAGCTGGGGCGGGAGGTTTATACGAGCAGTACTTC
TRBJ2-3,TRBV5-1,17,.,TRBD2,CASSSGLAGVFADTQYF,TGCGCCAGCAGCTCCGGACTAGCGGGAGTGTTTGCAGATACGCAGTATTTT
TRBJ2-7,TRBV7-9,16,.,TRBD2,CASSLGLAGVTYEQYF,TGTGCCAGCAGCTTAGGGCTAGCGGGAGTAACCTACGAGCAGTACTTC
TRBJ2-7,TRBV5-1,16,once,TRBD1,CASSSRTGGEIYEQYF,TGCGCCAGCAGCTCGCGGACAGGGGGCGAAATCTACGAGCAGTACTTC
TRBJ1-2,TRBV28,12,.,.,CAIGGSHYGYTF,TGTGCCATAGGCGGGAGTCACTATGGCTACACCTTC
TRBJ1-1,TRBV14,13,.,.,CASSQEKVTGAFF,TGTGCCAGCAGCCAAGAAAAGGTCACGGGGGCTTTCTTT
TRBJ2-2,TRBV30,14,.,.,CAWDPGYNTGELFF,TGTGCCTGGGATCCAGGGTATAACACCGGGGAGCTGTTTTTT
TRBJ2-3,TRBV7-9,17,.,TRBD2,CASSLEVSGTLLDTQYF,TGTGCCAGCAGCTTAGAGGTTAGCGGGACCCTACTAGATACGCAGTATTTT
TRBJ2-7,TRBV11-3,11,few,.,CASSYRTEQYF,TGTGCCAGCAGCTACAGGACCGAGCAGTACTTC
TRBJ2-5,TRBV9,18,.,TRBD2,CASSVGNAVGGVQETQYF,TGTGCCAGCAGCGTAGGGAACGCGGTCGGGGGGGTGCAAGAGACCCAGTACTTC
TRBJ1-1,TRBV5-1,13,.,TRBD1,CASSWGQGTEAFF,TGCGCCAGCAGCTGGGGACAGGGCACTGAAGCTTTCTTT
TRBJ1-1,TRBV30,12,.,.,CAWGRGNTEAFF,TGTGCCTGGGGCAGGGGGAACACTGAAGCTTTCTTT
TRBJ2-3,TRBV6-5,13,.,.,CASSKQYTDTQYF,TGTGCCAGCAGTAAACAGTACACAGATACGCAGTATTTT
TRBJ2-7,TRBV10-1,16,.,.,CASSDDTGRSSYEQYF,TGCGCCAGCAGTGATGACACAGGGCGGTCCTCCTACGAGCAGTACTTC